This TCR beta chain appears in the sequencing data of a study of CD8+CD57+ T cells in acquired aplastic anemia. Across the whole study: The mean DNA yield obtained from sorted CD4+ and CD8+ cells came to approximately 3 ug.

Profiling that covered TCR beta VDJ and CDR3 relied on genomic DNA as its template. TCRdb re-analysed the reads in MiXCR, keeping a single row per CDR3 protein. The repertoire consists of more than 250,000 distinct CDR3 sequences, with 65% to 90% occurring once and the leading ten covering 42%. The CDR3 is made up of 15 amino acids. Trimming stripped 4 bases from V and 0 bases from J, with 9 bases between. Per germline, CDR1 MGHDK and CDR2 SYGVNS. This clonotype was seen more than once but under ten times. What it binds is unknown. Study-wide points: Patients had roughly 30 CD8+ CDR3 sequences in common with controls (the shared set).

All sequencing subjects had displayed CD8+CD57+ cell expansion on flow cytometry. All participating patients were living with severe acquired aplastic anemia. None of the patients had been given any therapy when their blood was sampled. The J gene is TRBJ1-4, the V gene TRBV25-1; D not certain. This clonotype was obtained from a human donor with aplastic anemia. The sequenced material came from sorted CD4+, CD8+, or CD8+CD57+ T cells (not recorded which) from PBMCs. The CDR3 bases are TGTGCCAGCAGTGTCGGAGAAACAACTAATGAAAAACTGTTTTTT. Translating gives CASSVGETTNEKLFF.